This TCR beta chain is drawn from a study of T-cell reconstitution after alpha-beta-depleted transplantation in children. Whole-study findings and limits: The authors attributed T-cell counts and diversity one year after transplant mostly to newly produced T cells. The origin of alpha-beta T cells about two months after transplant was reportedly several hundred expanded graft clones.

Note on this clonotype: As yet, its antigen is unknown.

It was with unique molecular identifiers that the TCRbeta library was prepared. Via MiXCR, TCRdb re-called the PCR reads, giving one row per CDR3 protein. The sample comprises about 900,000 distinct CDR3 sequences, under 30% of which are singletons, and 28% rests with the top ten. This CDR3 region has 13 residues. Germline-derived CDR1 and CDR2 are SGHAT and FQNNGV. Trimming took 5 bases from V and 10 from J; bases not matched to a gene: 5. The chain has TRBV11-2 and TRBJ1-6; 7 bases agree with TRBD1. The receptor's source is a boy in the first two years of life who had a stem cell transplant for SCID, so the T cells may come from the graft donor. The source was PBMCs, mostly from graft donor cells, collected 360 days after TCRalphabeta/CD19-depleted stem cell transplant. This CDR3 is CASSTTGVSPLHF. CDR3 DNA: TGTGCCAGCAGCACCACAGGGGTGTCACCCCTCCACTTT.